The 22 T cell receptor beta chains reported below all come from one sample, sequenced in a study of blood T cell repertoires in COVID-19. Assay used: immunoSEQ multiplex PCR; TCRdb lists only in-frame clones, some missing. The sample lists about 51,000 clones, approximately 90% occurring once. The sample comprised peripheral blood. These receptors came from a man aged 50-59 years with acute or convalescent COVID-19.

In DNA form, the CDR3 reads TGTGCCAGTAGTATAGGGCAGGTCGTCTTTAGCAATCAGCCCCAGCATTTT. This gives the protein CASSIGQVVFSNQPQHF. The rearrangement joins TRBV19 to TRBJ1-5; D is unclear. The germline CDR1 and CDR2 sequences are LNHDA and SQIVND (reference sequence). V dropped 1 base and J dropped 0 bases, with 13 bases sitting between them. The CDR3 has 17 amino acids.

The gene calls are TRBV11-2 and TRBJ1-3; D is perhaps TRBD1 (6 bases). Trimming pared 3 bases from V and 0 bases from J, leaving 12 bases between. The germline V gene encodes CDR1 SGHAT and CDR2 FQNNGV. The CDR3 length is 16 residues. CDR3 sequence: CASSFPGHSSGNTIYF. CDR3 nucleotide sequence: TGTGCCAGCAGCTTTCCGGGACACAGCTCTGGAAACACCATATATTTT.

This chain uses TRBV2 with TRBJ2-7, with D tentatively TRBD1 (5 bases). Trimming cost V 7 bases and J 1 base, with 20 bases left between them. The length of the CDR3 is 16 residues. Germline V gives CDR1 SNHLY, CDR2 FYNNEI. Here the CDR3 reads CASTSPGREGSYEQYF. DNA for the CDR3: TGTGCCAGCACCTCACCGGGCAGGGAAGGGTCCTACGAGCAGTACTTC.

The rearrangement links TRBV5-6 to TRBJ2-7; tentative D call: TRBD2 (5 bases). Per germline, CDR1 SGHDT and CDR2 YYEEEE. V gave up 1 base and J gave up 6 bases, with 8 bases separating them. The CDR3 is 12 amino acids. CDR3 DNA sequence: TGTGCCAGCAGCTTGTTCCGGGGCGAGCAGTACTTC. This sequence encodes CASSLFRGEQYF.

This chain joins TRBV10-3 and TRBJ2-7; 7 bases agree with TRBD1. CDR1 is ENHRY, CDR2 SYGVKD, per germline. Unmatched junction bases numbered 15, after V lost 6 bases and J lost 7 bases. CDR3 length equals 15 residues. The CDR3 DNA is TGTGCCATCAGCCAGGGACAGACCACGTTGGGGGAGCAGTACTTC. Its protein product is CAISQGQTTLGEQYF.

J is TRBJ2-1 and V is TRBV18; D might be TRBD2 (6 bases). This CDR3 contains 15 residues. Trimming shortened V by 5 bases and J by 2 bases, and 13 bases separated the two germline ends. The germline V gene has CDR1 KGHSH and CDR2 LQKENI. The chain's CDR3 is CASSENGGPYNEQFF. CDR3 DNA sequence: TGTGCCAGCTCAGAGAACGGGGGTCCCTACAATGAGCAGTTCTTC.

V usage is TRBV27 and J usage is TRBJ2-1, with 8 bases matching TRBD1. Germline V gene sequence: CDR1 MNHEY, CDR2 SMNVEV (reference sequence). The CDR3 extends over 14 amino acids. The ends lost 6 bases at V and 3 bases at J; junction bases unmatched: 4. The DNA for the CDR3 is TGTGCCAGCAGGCACGGACAGGGCTACAATGAGCAGTTCTTC. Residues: CASRHGQGYNEQFF.

In DNA form, the CDR3 reads TGTGCCAGTAACCCCACAATCGCCTCTAGCACAGATACGCAGTATTTT. Its translation is CASNPTIASSTDTQYF. The V and J genes are TRBV19 and TRBJ2-3; D not certain. Germline-derived CDR1 and CDR2 are LNHDA and SQIVND (reference sequence). The CDR3 is made up of 16 amino acids. With 7 bases removed from V and 0 bases from J, the gap between germline ends came to 17 bases.

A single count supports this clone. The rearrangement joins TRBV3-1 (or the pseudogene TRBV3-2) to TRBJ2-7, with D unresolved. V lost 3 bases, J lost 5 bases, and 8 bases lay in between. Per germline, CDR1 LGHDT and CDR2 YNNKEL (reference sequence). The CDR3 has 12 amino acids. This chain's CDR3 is CASSHTADEQYF. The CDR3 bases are TGTGCCAGCAGCCACACCGCGGACGAGCAGTACTTC.

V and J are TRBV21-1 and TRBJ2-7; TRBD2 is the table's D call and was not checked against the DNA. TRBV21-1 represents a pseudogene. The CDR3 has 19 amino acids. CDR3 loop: CASSPRLYVVSWKLREQYF. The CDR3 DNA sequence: TGTGCCAGCAGCCCGCGGCTCTACGTGGTCTCATGGAAACTACGAGAGCAGTACTTC.

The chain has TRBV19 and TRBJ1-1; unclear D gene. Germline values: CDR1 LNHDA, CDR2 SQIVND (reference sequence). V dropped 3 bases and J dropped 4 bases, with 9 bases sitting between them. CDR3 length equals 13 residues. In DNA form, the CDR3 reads TGTGCCAGTAGTATCCCCTTGGCCACTGAAGCTTTCTTT. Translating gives CASSIPLATEAFF.

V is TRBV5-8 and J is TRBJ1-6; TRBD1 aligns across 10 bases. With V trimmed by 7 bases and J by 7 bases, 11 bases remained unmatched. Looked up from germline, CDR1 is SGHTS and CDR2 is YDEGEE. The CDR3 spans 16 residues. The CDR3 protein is CASDNGGQGWNSPLHF. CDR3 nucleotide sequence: TGTGCCAGCGATAACGGGGGACAGGGGTGGAATTCACCCCTCCACTTT.

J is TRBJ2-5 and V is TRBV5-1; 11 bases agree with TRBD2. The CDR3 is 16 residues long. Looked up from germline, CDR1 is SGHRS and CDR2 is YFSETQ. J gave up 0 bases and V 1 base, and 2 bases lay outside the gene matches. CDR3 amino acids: CASSLLSGGDQETQYF. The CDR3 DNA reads TGCGCCAGCAGCTTGCTTAGCGGGGGGGACCAAGAGACCCAGTACTTC.

The CDR3, as DNA: TGTGCCATCAGTGGGGATCGCGAGGGTGGCTACGAGCAGTACTTC. This gives the protein CAISGDREGGYEQYF. The rearrangement joins TRBV10-3 to TRBJ2-7, with TRBD2 as a possible D gene (5 bases). Germline values: CDR1 ENHRY, CDR2 SYGVKD. The CDR3 totals 15 residues. The V gene lost 4 bases and the J gene lost 3 bases, with 16 bases spanning the gap.

CDR3 amino acids: CSGRGGFGYTF. For the CDR3, the DNA is TGCAGTGGAAGGGGGGGTTTTGGCTACACCTTC. This chain links TRBV20-1 with TRBJ1-2, with D maybe TRBD1 (6 bases). The germline V gene encodes CDR1 DFQATT and CDR2 SNEGSKA (reference sequence). The CDR3 loop spans 11 amino acids. V lost 7 bases to trimming and J lost 7 bases, with 13 bases between them.

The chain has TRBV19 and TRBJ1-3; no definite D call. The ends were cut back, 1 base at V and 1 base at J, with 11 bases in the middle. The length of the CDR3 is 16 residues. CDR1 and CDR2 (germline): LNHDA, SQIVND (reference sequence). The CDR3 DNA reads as TGTGCCAGTAGTATAGTAGGCAGGAGGTCTGGAAACACCATATATTTT. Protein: CASSIVGRRSGNTIYF.

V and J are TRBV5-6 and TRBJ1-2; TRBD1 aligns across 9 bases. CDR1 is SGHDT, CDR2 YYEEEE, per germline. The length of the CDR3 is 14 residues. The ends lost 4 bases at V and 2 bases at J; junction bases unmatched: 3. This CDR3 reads CASSTGGANYGYTF. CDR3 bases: TGTGCCAGCAGCACAGGGGGCGCGAACTATGGCTACACCTTC.

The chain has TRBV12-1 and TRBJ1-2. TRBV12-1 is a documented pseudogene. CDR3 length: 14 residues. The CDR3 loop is CASSFARGYYGYTF. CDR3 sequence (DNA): TGTGCCAGCAGCTTTGCGCGGGGCTACTATGGCTACACCTTC.

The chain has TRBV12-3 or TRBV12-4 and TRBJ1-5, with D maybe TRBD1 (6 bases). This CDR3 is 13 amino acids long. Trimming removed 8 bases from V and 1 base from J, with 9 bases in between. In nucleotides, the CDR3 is TGTGCCAGCGGGGGACACAGCAATCAGCCCCAGCATTTT. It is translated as CASGGHSNQPQHF.

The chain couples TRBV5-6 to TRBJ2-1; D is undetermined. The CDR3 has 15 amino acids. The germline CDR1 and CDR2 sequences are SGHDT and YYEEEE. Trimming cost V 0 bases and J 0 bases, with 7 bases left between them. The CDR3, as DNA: TGTGCCAGCAGCTTGGTCGCACTCTCCTACAATGAGCAGTTCTTC. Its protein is CASSLVALSYNEQFF.

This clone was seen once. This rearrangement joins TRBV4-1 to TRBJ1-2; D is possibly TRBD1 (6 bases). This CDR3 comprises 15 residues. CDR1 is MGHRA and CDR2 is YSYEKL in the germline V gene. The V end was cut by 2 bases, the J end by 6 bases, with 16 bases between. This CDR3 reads CASSQFFQGQDGYTF. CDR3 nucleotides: TGCGCCAGCAGCCAATTTTTTCAGGGGCAGGATGGCTACACCTTC.

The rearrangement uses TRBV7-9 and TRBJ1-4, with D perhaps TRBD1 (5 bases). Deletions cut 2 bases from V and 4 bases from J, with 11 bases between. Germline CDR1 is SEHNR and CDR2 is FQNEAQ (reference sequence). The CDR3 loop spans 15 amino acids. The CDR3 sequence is CASSLQPQGNEKLFF. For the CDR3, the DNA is TGTGCCAGCAGCTTACAACCTCAGGGTAATGAAAAACTGTTTTTT.